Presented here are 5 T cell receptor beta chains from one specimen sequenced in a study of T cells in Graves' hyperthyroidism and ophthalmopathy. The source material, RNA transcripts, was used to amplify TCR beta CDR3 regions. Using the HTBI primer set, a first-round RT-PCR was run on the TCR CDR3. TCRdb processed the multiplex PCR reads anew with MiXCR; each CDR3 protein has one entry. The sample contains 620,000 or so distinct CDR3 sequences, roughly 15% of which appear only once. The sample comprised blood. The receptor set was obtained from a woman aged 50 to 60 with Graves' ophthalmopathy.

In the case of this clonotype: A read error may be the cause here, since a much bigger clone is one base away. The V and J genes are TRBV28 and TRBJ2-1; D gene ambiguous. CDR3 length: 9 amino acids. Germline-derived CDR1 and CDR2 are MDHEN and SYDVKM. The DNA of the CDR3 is TGTGTCCCTGTCAATGAGCAGTTCTTC. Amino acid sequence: CVPVNEQFF.

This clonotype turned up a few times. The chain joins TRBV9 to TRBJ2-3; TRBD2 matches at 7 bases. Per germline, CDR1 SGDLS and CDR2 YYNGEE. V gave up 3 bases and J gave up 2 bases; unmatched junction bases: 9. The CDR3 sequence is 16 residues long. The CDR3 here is CASSGRELAATDTQYF. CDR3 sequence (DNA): TGTGCCAGCAGCGGGAGGGAGCTAGCGGCCACAGATACGCAGTATTTT.

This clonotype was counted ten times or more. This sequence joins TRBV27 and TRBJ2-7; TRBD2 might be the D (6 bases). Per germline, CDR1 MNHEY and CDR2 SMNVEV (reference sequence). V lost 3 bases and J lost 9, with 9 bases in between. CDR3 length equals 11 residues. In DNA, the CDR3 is TGTGCCAGCAGTTTCGGGGGTAGGCAGTACTTC. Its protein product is CASSFGGRQYF.

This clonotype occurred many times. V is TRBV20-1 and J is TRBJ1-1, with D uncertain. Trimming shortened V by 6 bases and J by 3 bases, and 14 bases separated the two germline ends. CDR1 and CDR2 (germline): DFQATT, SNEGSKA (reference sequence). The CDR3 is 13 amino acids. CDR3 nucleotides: TGCAGTGCCGAAACAACTGGTCACACTGAAGCTTTCTTT. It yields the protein CSAETTGHTEAFF.

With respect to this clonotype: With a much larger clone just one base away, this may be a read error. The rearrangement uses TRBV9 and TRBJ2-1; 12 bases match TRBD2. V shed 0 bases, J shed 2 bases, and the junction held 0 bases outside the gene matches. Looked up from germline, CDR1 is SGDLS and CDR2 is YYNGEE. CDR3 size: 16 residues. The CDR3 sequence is CASSVASGRAYNEQFF. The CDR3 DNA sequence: TGTGCCAGCAGCGTAGCTAGCGGGAGGGCCTACAATGAGCAGTTCTTC. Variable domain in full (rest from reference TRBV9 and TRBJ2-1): DSGVTQTPKHLITATGQRVTLRCSPRSGDLSVYWYQQSLDQGLQFLIQYYNGEERAKGNILERFSAQQFPDLHSELNLSSLELGDSALYFCASSVASGRAYNEQFFGPGTRLTVL.